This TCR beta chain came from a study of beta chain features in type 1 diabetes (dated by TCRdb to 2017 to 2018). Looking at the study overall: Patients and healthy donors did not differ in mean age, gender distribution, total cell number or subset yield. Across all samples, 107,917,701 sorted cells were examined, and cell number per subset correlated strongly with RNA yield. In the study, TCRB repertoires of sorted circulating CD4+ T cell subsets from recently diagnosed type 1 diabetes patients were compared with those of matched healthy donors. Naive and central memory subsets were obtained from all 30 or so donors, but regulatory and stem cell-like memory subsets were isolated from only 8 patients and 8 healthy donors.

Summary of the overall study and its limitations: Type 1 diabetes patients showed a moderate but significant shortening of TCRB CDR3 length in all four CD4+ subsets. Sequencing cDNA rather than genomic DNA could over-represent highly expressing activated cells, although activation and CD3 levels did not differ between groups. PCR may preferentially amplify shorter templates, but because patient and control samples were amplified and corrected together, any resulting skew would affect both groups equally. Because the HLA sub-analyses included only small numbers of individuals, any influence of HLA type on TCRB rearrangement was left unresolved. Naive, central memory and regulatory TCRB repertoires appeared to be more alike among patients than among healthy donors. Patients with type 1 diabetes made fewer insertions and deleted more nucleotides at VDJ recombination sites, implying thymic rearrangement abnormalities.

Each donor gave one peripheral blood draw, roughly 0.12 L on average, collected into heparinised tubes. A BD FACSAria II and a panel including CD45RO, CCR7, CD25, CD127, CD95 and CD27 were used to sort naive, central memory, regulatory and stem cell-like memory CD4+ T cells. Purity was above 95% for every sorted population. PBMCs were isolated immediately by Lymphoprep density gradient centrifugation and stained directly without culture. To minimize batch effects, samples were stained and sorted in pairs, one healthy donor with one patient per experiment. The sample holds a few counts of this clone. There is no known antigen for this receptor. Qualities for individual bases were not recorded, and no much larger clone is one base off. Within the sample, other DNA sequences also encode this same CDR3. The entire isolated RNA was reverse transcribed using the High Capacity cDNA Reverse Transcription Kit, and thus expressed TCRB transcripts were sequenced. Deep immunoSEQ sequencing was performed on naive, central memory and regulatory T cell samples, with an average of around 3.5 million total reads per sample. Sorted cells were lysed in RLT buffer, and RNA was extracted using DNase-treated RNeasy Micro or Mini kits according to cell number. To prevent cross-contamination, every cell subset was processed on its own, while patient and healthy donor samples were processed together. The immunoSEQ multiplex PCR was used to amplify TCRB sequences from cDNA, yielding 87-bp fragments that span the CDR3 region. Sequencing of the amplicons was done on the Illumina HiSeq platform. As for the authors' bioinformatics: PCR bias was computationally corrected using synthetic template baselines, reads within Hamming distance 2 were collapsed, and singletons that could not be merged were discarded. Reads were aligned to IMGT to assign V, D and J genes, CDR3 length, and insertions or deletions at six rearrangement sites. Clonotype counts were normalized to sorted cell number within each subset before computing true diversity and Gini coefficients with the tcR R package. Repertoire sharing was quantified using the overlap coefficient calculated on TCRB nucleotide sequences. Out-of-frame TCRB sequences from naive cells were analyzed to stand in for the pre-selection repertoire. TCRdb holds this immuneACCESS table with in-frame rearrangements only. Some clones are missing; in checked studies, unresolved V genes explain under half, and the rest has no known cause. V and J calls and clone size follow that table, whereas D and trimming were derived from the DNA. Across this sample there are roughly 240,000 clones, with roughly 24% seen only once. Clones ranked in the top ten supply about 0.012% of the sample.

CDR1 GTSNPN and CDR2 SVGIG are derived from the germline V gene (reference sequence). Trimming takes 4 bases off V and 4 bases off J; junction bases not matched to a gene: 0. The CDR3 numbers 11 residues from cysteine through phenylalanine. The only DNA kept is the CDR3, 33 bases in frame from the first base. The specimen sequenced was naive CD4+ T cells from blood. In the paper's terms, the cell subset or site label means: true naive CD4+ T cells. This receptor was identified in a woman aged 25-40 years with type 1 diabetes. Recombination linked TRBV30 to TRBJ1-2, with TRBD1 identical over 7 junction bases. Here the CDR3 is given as CAWNRGYGYTF. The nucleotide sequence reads TGTGCCTGGAACAGGGGCTATGGCTACACCTTC. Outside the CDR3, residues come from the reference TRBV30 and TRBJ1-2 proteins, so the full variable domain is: SQTIHQWPATLVQPVGSPLSLECTVEGTSNPNLYWYRQAAGRGLQLLFYSVGIGQISSEVPQNLSASRPQDRQFILSSKKLLLSDSGFYLCAWNRGYGYTFGSGTRLTVV.